The next 26 T cell receptor beta chains were all read from a single sample in a study of preoperative IRX-2 immunotherapy in early breast cancer. Here immunoSEQ multiplex PCR was the method, and the copy in TCRdb shows in-frame clones only, minus some. The repertoire holds more than 25,000 clones, with around 87% as singletons. Treatment indicated: preoperative locoregional IRX-2 cytokine immunotherapy. The sample was acquired from a patient treated with IRX-2 immunotherapy. These receptor sequences come from a human donor with breast cancer.

This clone came up once. The rearrangement uses TRBV28 and TRBJ2-7; a weak D match, TRBD2 (6 bases). Germline V CDR1 and CDR2: MDHEN, SYDVKM. Trimming removed 2 bases at V and 2 bases at J, with 10 bases between. The CDR3 contains 14 residues. The CDR3: CASSLPGEAYEQYF. The CDR3 bases are TGTGCCAGCAGTTTACCGGGAGAGGCCTACGAGCAGTACTTC.

The gene calls are TRBV5-4 and TRBJ1-1; no clear D gene. The germline V gene encodes CDR1 SGHNT and CDR2 YYREEE (reference sequence). V shed 0 bases and J shed 1 base, with 16 bases lying between them. The CDR3 length is 17 residues. The CDR3 nucleotides read TGTGCCAGCAGCTTGGACGGCGTCGGGCGGGGGAACACTGAAGCTTTCTTT. Translation gives CASSLDGVGRGNTEAFF.

This chain connects TRBV19 to TRBJ2-6, with D unclear. V gave up 2 bases and J gave up 4 bases, with 9 bases separating them. Looked up from germline, CDR1 is LNHDA and CDR2 is SQIVND (reference sequence). This CDR3 contains 15 residues. CDR3 sequence: CASSITGFGANVLTF. The CDR3 DNA is TGTGCCAGTAGTATAACCGGGTTCGGGGCCAACGTCCTGACTTTC.

The chain uses TRBV16 and TRBJ1-2, with a tentative D call TRBD1 (5 bases). Between the trimmed V and J ends, which lost 5 bases and 4 bases, there was a span of 11 bases. CDR3 length: 13 amino acids. Germline CDR1 KGHSY, CDR2 FQNENV. The CDR3 DNA reads TGTGCCAGCAGCGCCTCAGGGTTCTATGGCTACACCTTC. It yields the protein CASSASGFYGYTF.

This rearrangement joins TRBV7-8 to TRBJ2-4; TRBD2 matches 9 bases. The CDR3 extends over 17 amino acids. CDR1 is SGHVS and CDR2 is FQNEAQ in the germline V gene. Trimming took 1 base from V and 2 from J; bases not matched to a gene: 6. Here the CDR3 reads CASSLGREGLTKNIQYF. CDR3 in DNA: TGTGCCAGCAGCTTAGGGCGGGAGGGCCTAACCAAAAACATTCAGTACTTC.

V is TRBV4-1 and J is TRBJ2-5, with 10 bases that match TRBD2. The CDR3 spans 20 residues. Germline assignment: CDR1 MGHRA and CDR2 YSYEKL. V was clipped by 0 bases and J by 5 bases; unmatched bases: 18. The CDR3 DNA sequence: TGCGCCAGCAGCCAAGATACCCCGTCGGGAGCGGGGGGGCTGTTGGAGACCCAGTACTTC. Protein: CASSQDTPSGAGGLLETQYF.

The gene calls are TRBV21-1 and TRBJ1-1; the table's D call, TRBD1, was not checked against the DNA. TRBV21-1 is listed as a pseudogene. The CDR3 covers 18 residues. The CDR3 loop is CASSKTGQARTNGTEAFF. The CDR3 DNA reads TGTGCCAGCAGCAAAACTGGACAGGCAAGGACTAATGGTACTGAAGCTTTCTTT.

The chain employs TRBV21-1 and TRBJ2-7; the D call in the table, TRBD1, was not verified against the DNA. TRBV21-1 is a known pseudogene. This CDR3 is built from 13 residues. The CDR3 nucleotides read TGTGCCAGCTTGACAGTCGTCCGCTTCGAGCAGTACTTC. Protein product: CASLTVVRFEQYF.

This clone was detected once. The CDR3 nucleotides are TGTGCCAGCAGCGTAGCAGGCTTCTCCTTAGAGCAGTACTTC. Translated: CASSVAGFSLEQYF. The chain joins TRBV9 to TRBJ2-7; D gene uncertain. The CDR3 has 14 amino acids. Germline V lookup: CDR1 SGDLS, CDR2 YYNGEE. Trimming left V 0 bases short and J 7 bases short, with 14 bases between.

This chain links TRBV5-1 with TRBJ2-2; D is possibly TRBD1 or TRBD2 (6 bases each). The length of the CDR3 is 16 residues. Germline lookup yields CDR1 SGHRS and CDR2 YFSETQ. The V and J ends lost 6 bases and 4 bases respectively, with 19 bases between them. CDR3 nucleotides: TGCGCCAGCACTCCACAGGGACTGGAAATCACCGGGGAGCTGTTTTTT. Its translation is CASTPQGLEITGELFF.

J is TRBJ2-7 and V is TRBV19, with TRBD1 matching over 11 bases. V was pared by 9 bases and J by 0 bases, with 4 bases of the junction left unmatched. Germline-derived CDR1 and CDR2 are LNHDA and SQIVND (reference sequence). The CDR3 is made up of 14 amino acids. In DNA form, the CDR3 reads TGTGCCAGCCGGGACAGGGGGAGCTCCTACGAGCAGTACTTC. Protein: CASRDRGSSYEQYF.

CDR3 nucleotide sequence: TGTGCCAGCAGCTTGGTAGGCGACGGTAAAGAGACCCAGTACTTC. It translates to CASSLVGDGKETQYF. The V and J genes are TRBV5-4 and TRBJ2-5, with unresolved D. Germline CDR1 is SGHNT and CDR2 is YYREEE (reference sequence). The V end was cut by 0 bases, the J end by 3 bases, with 12 bases between. The CDR3 loop spans 15 amino acids. Variable domain in full (rest from reference TRBV5-4 and TRBJ2-5): ETGVTQSPTHLIKTRGQQVTLRCSSQSGHNTVSWYQQALGQGPQFIFQYYREEENGRGNFPPRFSGLQFPNYSSELNVNALELDDSALYLCASSLVGDGKETQYFGPGTRLLVL.

This clone was seen just once. The chain combines TRBV13 with TRBJ1-2; D possibly corresponds to TRBD1 (5 bases). Germline assignment: CDR1 PRHDT and CDR2 FYEKMQ (reference sequence). Trimming cost V 5 bases and J 4 bases, with 11 bases left between them. This CDR3 region has 13 residues. The CDR3 reads CASSPGVAYGYTF. In nucleotides, the CDR3 is TGTGCCAGCAGCCCGGGGGTCGCCTATGGCTACACCTTC.

V and J are TRBV5-1 and TRBJ2-6, with 9 bases lining up with TRBD1. With V trimmed by 4 bases and J by 0 bases, 5 bases remained unmatched. Looked up from germline, CDR1 is SGHRS and CDR2 is YFSETQ. The CDR3 covers 17 residues. The CDR3 sequence: CASSLRTGDSGANVLTF. In nucleotides, the CDR3 is TGCGCCAGCAGCCTAAGGACAGGGGACTCTGGGGCCAACGTCCTGACTTTC.

This chain uses TRBV5-1 with TRBJ2-1; maybe TRBD2 (6 bases). CDR3 size: 18 residues. Trimming took off 2 bases at V and 1 base at J, with 19 bases between the two ends. CDR1 is SGHRS and CDR2 is YFSETQ in the germline V gene. Here the CDR3 DNA reads TGCGCCAGCAGCTTCGCCCTAGTTGCGGGAAGTTCCTACAATGAGCAGTTCTTC. This gives the protein CASSFALVAGSSYNEQFF.

The genes are TRBV7-2 and TRBJ2-2, with D possibly being TRBD1 (5 bases). In germline, CDR1 is SGHTA, CDR2 FQGNSA. This CDR3 contains 16 residues. Trimming shortened V by 0 bases and J by 3 bases, and 11 bases separated the two germline ends. The CDR3, as DNA: TGTGCCAGCAGCTTAGCTCCAGGGATGTACACCGGGGAGCTGTTTTTT. Its protein is CASSLAPGMYTGELFF.

The V gene is TRBV29-1, the J gene TRBJ2-7, with D possibly being TRBD1 (5 bases). The CDR3 is made up of 13 amino acids. Germline CDR1 and CDR2: SQVTM and ANQGSEA. The ends were cut back, 3 bases at V and 2 bases at J, with 11 bases in the middle. This chain's CDR3 is CSVDGDSPYEQYF. DNA of the CDR3: TGCAGCGTTGATGGCGACAGCCCCTACGAGCAGTACTTC.

This clone was found a few times. The V gene is TRBV6-5, the J gene TRBJ1-3, with D unresolved. This CDR3 is built from 15 residues. V lost 2 bases to trimming and J lost 2 bases, with 10 bases between them. Per germline, CDR1 MNHEY and CDR2 SVGAGI. CDR3 in DNA: TGTGCCAGCAGTTACGGACGCTTACCTGGAAACACCATATATTTT. This gives the protein CASSYGRLPGNTIYF.

V gene TRBV5-8 combines with J gene TRBJ1-1; no clear D. The CDR3 has 14 amino acids. V was shortened by 3 bases and J by 4 bases, with 13 bases between the two germline ends. Germline CDR1 reads SGHTS; CDR2 reads YDEGEE. CDR3 residues: CASSSGVRITEAFF. In DNA form, the CDR3 reads TGTGCCAGCAGCTCCGGGGTCAGAATCACTGAAGCTTTCTTT.

The rearrangement joins TRBV5-1 to TRBJ2-5, with D perhaps matching TRBD2 (6 bases). The CDR3 contains 11 residues. V gave up 7 bases and J gave up 9 bases, with 13 bases separating them. The germline gives CDR1 SGHRS, CDR2 YFSETQ. DNA of the CDR3: TGCGCCAGCCCGCTCCGGAGGGCCCAGTACTTC. Encoded protein: CASPLRRAQYF.

The chain recombines TRBV18 with TRBJ2-1; 9 bases match TRBD2. The CDR3 covers 14 residues. Per the germline V gene, CDR1 is KGHSH and CDR2 is LQKENI. The junction had 10 bases not matched to a gene; V was cut back by 6 bases and J by 10 bases. CDR3 in amino acids: CASSFKRGEGEQFF. The CDR3 nucleotides are TGTGCCAGCTCTTTCAAGCGGGGGGAAGGCGAGCAGTTCTTC.

The rearrangement links TRBV5-1 to TRBJ2-5; 9 bases align to TRBD1. Germline V gene lookup returns CDR1 SGHRS and CDR2 YFSETQ. After removal of 2 bases from V and 2 bases from J, the junction contained 4 bases not matched to a gene. This CDR3 is 15 amino acids long. The CDR3 protein is CASSLPGTGQETQYF. CDR3 DNA sequence: TGCGCCAGCAGCTTACCCGGGACAGGGCAAGAGACCCAGTACTTC. The variable domain in full, completed from reference TRBV5-1 and TRBJ2-5, reads KAGVTQTPRYLIKTRGQQVTLSCSPISGHRSVSWYQQTPGQGLQFLFEYFSETQRNKGNFPGRFSGRQFSNSRSEMNVSTLELGDSALYLCASSLPGTGQETQYFGPGTRLLVL.

The rearrangement links TRBV2 to TRBJ2-7; D might be TRBD1 (5 bases). V lost 3 bases, J lost 5 bases, and 14 bases lay in between. The germline gives CDR1 SNHLY, CDR2 FYNNEI. The CDR3 contains 14 residues. This CDR3 reads CASSDKDQGDEQYF. DNA for the CDR3: TGTGCCAGCAGTGATAAGGACCAGGGCGACGAGCAGTACTTC.

The gene calls are TRBV5-8 and TRBJ2-1, with D unclear. CDR3 length: 13 amino acids. Germline assignment: CDR1 SGHTS and CDR2 YDEGEE. Trimming left V 0 bases short and J 6 bases short, with 7 bases between. CDR3 region: CASSLGRGNEQFF. CDR3 nucleotide sequence: TGTGCCAGCAGCTTGGGCCGCGGCAATGAGCAGTTCTTC.

This clone was detected only once. The chain employs TRBV7-2 and TRBJ2-1; 9 bases match TRBD2. The CDR3 consists of 17 residues. Germline lookup yields CDR1 SGHTA and CDR2 FQGNSA. V was clipped by 6 bases and J by 4 bases; unmatched bases: 13. The CDR3 DNA reads TGTGCCAGCAGTTCCGGCACCGTGGCGGGAGGGTACAATGAGCAGTTCTTC. Translated: CASSSGTVAGGYNEQFF. The entire variable domain, with the rest obtained from reference TRBV7-2 and TRBJ2-1, is as follows: GAGVSQSPSNKVTEKGKDVELRCDPISGHTALYWYRQSLGQGLEFLIYFQGNSAPDKSGLPSDRFSAERTGGSVSTLTIQRTQQEDSAVYLCASSSGTVAGGYNEQFFGPGTRLTVL.

This sequence joins TRBV18 and TRBJ1-4, with TRBD1 matching over 7 bases. CDR1 and CDR2 from the germline V gene are KGHSH and LQKENI. V was pared by 3 bases and J by 6 bases, with 7 bases of the junction left unmatched. The CDR3 runs to 15 residues. The CDR3 bases are TGTGCCAGCTCACCGCGGTCCAGGGGGGATGAAAAACTGTTTTTT. It codes for CASSPRSRGDEKLFF.